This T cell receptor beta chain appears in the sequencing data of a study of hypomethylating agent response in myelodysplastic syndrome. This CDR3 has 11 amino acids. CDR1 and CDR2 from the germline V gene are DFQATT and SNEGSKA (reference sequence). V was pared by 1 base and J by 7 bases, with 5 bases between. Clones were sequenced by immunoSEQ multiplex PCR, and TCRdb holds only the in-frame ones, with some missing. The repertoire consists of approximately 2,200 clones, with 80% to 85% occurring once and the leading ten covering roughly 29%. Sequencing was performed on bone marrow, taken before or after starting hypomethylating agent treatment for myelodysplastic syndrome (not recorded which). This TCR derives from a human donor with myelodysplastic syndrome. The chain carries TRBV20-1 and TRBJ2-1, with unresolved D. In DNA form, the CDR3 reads TGCAGTGCTAGAGGTAGGAATGAGCAGTTCTTC. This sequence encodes CSARGRNEQFF.